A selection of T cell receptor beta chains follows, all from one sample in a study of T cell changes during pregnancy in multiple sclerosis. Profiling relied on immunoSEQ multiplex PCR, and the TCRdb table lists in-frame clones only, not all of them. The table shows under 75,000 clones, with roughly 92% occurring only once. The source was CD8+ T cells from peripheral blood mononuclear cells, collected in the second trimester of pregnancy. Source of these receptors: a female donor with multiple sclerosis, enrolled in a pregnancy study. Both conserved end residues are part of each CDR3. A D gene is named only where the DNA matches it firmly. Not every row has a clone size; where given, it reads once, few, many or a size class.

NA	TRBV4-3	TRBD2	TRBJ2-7	CASSQEGLAGDVQYF	TGCGCCAGCAGCCAAGAGGGACTAGCGGGAGATGTGCAGTACTTC
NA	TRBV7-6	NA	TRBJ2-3	CASSLGLAEGDTQYF	TGTGCCAGCAGCTTAGGGCTGGCAGAGGGAGATACGCAGTATTTT
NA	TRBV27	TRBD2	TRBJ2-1	CASSKGGSGNEQFF	TGTGCCAGCAGTAAAGGCGGGAGCGGCAATGAGCAGTTCTTC
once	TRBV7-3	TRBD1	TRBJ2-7	CASSGGTGSEQYF	TGTGCCAGCAGCGGAGGGACAGGGTCCGAGCAGTACTTC
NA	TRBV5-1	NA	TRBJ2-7	CASSLAGLTYEQYF	TGCGCCAGCAGCTTGGCCGGGTTAACCTACGAGCAGTACTTC
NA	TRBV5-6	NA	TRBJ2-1	CASSFDRDGSAYNEQFF	TGTGCCAGCAGCTTTGATAGGGACGGGAGTGCGTACAATGAGCAGTTCTTC
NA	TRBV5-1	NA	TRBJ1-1	CASSPSGDTEAFF	TGCGCCAGCAGCCCGTCCGGGGACACTGAAGCTTTCTTT
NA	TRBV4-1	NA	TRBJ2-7	CASSQEPRASAYEQYF	TGCGCCAGCAGCCAAGAGCCCAGGGCAAGCGCCTACGAGCAGTACTTC
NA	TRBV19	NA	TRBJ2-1	CASSIVFPGDYFF	TGTGCCAGTAGTATAGTTTTCCCAGGGGATTATTTCTTC
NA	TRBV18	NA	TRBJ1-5	CASSSVNQPQHF	TGTGCCAGCTCATCGGTAAATCAGCCCCAGCATTTT
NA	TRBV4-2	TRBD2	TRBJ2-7	CASSSDWTSGSYEQYF	TGTGCCAGCAGCTCCGACTGGACTAGCGGATCCTACGAGCAGTACTTC
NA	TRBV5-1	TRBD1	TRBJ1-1	CASNTGGVNTEAFF	TGCGCCAGTAATACAGGGGGCGTCAACACTGAAGCTTTCTTT
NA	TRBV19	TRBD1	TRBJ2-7	CASSIGQGMIHEQYF	TGTGCCAGTAGTATCGGACAGGGGATGATCCACGAGCAGTACTTC
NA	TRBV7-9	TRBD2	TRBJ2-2	CASSPIAGGLSGELFF	TGTGCCAGCAGCCCGATAGCGGGAGGGCTCAGCGGGGAGCTGTTTTTT
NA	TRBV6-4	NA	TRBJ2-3	CASSDGGSTDTQYF	TGTGCCAGCAGTGACGGGGGGAGCACAGATACGCAGTATTTT
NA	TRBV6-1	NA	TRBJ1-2	CASSDEATRGYGYTF	TGTGCCAGCAGTGACGAGGCAACTCGGGGCTATGGCTACACCTTC
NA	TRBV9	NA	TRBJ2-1	CASSPDGEGGYNEQFF	TGTGCCAGCAGCCCAGACGGGGAGGGGGGATACAATGAGCAGTTCTTC
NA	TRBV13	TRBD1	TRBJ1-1	CASSLRRQGDPEAFF	TGTGCCAGCAGCTTAAGGCGACAGGGGGACCCTGAAGCTTTCTTT
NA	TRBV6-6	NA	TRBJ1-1	CASSPDTEAFF	TGTGCCAGCAGTCCAGACACTGAAGCTTTCTTT
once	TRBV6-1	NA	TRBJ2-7	CASRRPGYEQYF	TGTGCCAGCAGAAGACCAGGATACGAGCAGTACTTC
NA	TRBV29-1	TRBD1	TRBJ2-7	CSVSQGDFYEQYF	TGCAGCGTGTCACAGGGGGATTTCTACGAGCAGTACTTC
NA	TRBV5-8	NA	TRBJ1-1	CASSLDFGGDTEAFF	TGTGCCAGCAGCTTGGATTTTGGCGGGGACACTGAAGCTTTCTTT
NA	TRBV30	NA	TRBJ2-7	CAWSDASYEQYF	TGTGCCTGGAGCGACGCTAGCTACGAGCAGTACTTC
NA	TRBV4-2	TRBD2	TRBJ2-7	CASSQALAGGTYEQYF	TGTGCCAGCAGCCAAGCACTAGCGGGAGGCACCTACGAGCAGTACTTC
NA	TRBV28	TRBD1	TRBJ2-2	CASRPGQAWELFF	TGTGCCAGCAGGCCGGGACAGGCCTGGGAGCTGTTTTTT
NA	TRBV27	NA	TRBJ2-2	CASSLQGIGELFF	TGTGCCAGCAGTTTACAGGGTATCGGGGAGCTGTTTTTT
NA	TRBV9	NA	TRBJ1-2	CASSPRTF	TGTGCCAGCAGCCCCCGCACCTTC
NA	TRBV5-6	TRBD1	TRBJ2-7	CASSRRDRPSYEQYF	TGTGCCAGCAGCAGACGGGACAGACCCTCCTACGAGCAGTACTTC
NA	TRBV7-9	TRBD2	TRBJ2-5	CASSSDSGTGETQYF	TGTGCCAGCAGCTCCGATAGCGGGACGGGGGAGACCCAGTACTTC
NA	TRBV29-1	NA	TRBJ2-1	CSATGGLNEQFF	TGCAGCGCCACAGGCGGCCTTAATGAGCAGTTCTTC
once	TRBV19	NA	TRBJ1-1	CASSEGGNTEAFF	TGTGCCAGTAGTGAAGGAGGGAACACTGAAGCTTTCTTT
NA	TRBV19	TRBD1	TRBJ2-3	CASCYRGPCTDTQYF	TGTGCCAGTTGCTACAGGGGGCCCTGCACAGATACGCAGTATTTT
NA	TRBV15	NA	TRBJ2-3	CATSSLRAPGSDTQYF	TGTGCCACCAGCAGTCTCCGGGCCCCGGGATCAGATACGCAGTATTTT
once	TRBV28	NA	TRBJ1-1	CASSSEPLNTEAFF	TGTGCCAGCAGTTCAGAACCTTTGAACACTGAAGCTTTCTTT
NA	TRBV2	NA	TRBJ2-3	CAIPRSELSTDTQYF	TGTGCCATCCCTCGGAGCGAACTTAGCACAGATACGCAGTATTTT
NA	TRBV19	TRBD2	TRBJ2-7	CASSTSGRHEQYF	TGTGCCAGTAGTACTAGCGGGAGGCACGAGCAGTACTTC
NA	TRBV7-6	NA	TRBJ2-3	CASSLEGLGTQYF	TGTGCCAGCAGCTTAGAGGGGCTTGGTACGCAGTATTTT
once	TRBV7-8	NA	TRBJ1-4	CASSLRAGNEKLFF	TGTGCCAGCAGCCTACGGGCAGGGAATGAAAAACTGTTTTTT
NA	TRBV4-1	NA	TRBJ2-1	CASSQLEGDNEQFF	TGCGCCAGCAGCCAACTAGAGGGGGACAATGAGCAGTTCTTC
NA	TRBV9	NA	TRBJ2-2	CASQIGVTTGELFF	TGTGCCAGTCAAATCGGGGTTACCACCGGGGAGCTGTTTTTT
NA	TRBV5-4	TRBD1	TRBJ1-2	CASSQELGQGRHGYTF	TGTGCCAGCAGCCAGGAATTAGGACAGGGTAGACATGGCTACACCTTC
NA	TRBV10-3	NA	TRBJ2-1	CAISDTSSYNEQFF	TGTGCCATCAGTGATACTAGCAGCTACAATGAGCAGTTCTTC
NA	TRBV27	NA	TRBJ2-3	CASSSNTDTQYF	TGTGCCAGCAGTTCAAACACAGATACGCAGTATTTT
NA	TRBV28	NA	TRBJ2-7	CASSSSGRAYEQYF	TGTGCCAGCAGTTCAAGCGGTCGGGCCTACGAGCAGTACTTC
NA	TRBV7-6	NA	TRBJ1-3	CASSAGQHSGNTIYF	TGTGCCAGCAGCGCAGGCCAGCACTCTGGAAACACCATATATTTT
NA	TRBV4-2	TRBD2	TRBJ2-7	CASSQESLAGGVSEQYF	TGTGCCAGCAGCCAAGAAAGTCTAGCGGGAGGGGTCTCCGAGCAGTACTTC
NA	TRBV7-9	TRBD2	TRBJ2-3	CASSATSGTDTQYF	TGTGCCAGCAGCGCTACTAGCGGGACAGATACGCAGTATTTT
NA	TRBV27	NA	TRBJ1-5	CASSLPNQPQHF	TGTGCCAGCAGTTTACCTAATCAGCCCCAGCATTTT
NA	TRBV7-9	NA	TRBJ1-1	CASGGGTEAFF	TGTGCCAGCGGGGGGGGCACTGAAGCTTTCTTT
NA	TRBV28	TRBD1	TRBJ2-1	CATKRQGNNEQFF	TGTGCCACTAAGCGACAGGGAAACAATGAGCAGTTCTTC
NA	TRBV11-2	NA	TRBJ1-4	CASSFGATNEKLFF	TGTGCCAGCTCCTTCGGTGCAACTAATGAAAAACTGTTTTTT
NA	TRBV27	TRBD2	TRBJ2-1	CASSLFLAAYNEQFF	TGTGCCAGCAGTTTATTCCTAGCGGCCTACAATGAGCAGTTCTTC
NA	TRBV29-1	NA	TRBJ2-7	CSVGLAGPYEQYF	TGCAGCGTTGGCCTCGCAGGCCCCTACGAGCAGTACTTC
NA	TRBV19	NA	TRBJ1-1	CASTDTTGTEAFF	TGTGCCAGTACCGACACTACGGGAACTGAAGCTTTCTTT
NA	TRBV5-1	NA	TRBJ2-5	CASSLAVDSQETQYF	TGCGCCAGCAGCTTGGCGGTTGACAGCCAAGAGACCCAGTACTTC
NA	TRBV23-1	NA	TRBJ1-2	CASSATRTPRHYGYTF	TGCGCCAGCAGTGCAACCCGGACTCCGAGGCACTATGGCTACACCTTC
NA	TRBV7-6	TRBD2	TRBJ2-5	CASSLVRPPSGSGRAYTETQYF	TGTGCCAGCAGCTTAGTCCGTCCCCCTAGTGGTAGCGGGAGGGCCTACACGGAGACCCAGTACTTC
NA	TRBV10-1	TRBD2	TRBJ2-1	CASSEGREFYNEQFF	TGCGCCAGCAGTGAAGGGAGGGAATTCTACAATGAGCAGTTCTTC
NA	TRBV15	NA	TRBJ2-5	CATSSGTEQETQYF	TGTGCCACCAGCAGCGGCACAGAGCAAGAGACCCAGTACTTC
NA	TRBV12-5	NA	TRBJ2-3	CASGVAPVDTQYF	TGTGCTAGTGGTGTGGCCCCGGTGGATACGCAGTATTTT